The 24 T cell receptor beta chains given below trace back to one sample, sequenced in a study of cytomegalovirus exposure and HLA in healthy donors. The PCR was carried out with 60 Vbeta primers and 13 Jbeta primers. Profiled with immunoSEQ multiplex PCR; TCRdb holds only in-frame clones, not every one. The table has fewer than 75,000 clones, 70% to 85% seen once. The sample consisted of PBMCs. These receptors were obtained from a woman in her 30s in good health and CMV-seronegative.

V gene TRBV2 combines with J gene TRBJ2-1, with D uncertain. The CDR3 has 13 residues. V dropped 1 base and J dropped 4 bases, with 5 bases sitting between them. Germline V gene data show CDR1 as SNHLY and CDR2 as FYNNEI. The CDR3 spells CASSEDFYNEQFF. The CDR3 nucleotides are TGTGCCAGCAGTGAAGACTTTTACAATGAGCAGTTCTTC.

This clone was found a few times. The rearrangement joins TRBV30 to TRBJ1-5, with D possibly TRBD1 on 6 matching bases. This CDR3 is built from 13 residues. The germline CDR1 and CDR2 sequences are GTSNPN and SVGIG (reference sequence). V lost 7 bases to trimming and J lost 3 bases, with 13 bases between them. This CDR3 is CAFARDNNQPQHF. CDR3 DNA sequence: TGTGCCTTCGCCCGGGACAACAATCAGCCCCAGCATTTT.

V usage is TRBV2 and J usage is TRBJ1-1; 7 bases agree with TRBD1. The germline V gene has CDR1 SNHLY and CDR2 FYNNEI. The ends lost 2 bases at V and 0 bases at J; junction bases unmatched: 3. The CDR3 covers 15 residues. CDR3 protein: CASSELGTVNTEAFF. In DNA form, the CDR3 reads TGTGCCAGCAGTGAACTCGGGACAGTGAACACTGAAGCTTTCTTT.

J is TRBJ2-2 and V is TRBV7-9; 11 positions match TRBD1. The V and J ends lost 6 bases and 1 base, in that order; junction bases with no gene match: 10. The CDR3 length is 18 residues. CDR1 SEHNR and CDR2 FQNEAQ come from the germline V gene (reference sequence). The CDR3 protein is CASRLRDRGFRNTGELFF. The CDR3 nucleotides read TGTGCCAGCAGACTCCGGGACAGGGGGTTCCGGAACACCGGGGAGCTGTTTTTT.

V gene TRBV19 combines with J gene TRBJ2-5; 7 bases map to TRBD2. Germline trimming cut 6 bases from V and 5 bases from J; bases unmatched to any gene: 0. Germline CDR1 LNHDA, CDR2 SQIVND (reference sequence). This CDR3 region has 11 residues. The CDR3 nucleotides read TGTGCCAGTAGGGGGGGGGAGACCCAGTACTTC. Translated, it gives CASRGGETQYF. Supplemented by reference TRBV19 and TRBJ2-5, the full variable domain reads DGGITQSPKYLFRKEGQNVTLSCEQNLNHDAMYWYRQDPGQGLRLIYYSQIVNDFQKGDIAEGYSVSREKKESFPLTVTSAQKNPTAFYLCASRGGETQYFGPGTRLLVL.

The CDR3 coding sequence is TGTGCCAGCAGCGTAGATCCCGGTGCGGCCCAAGAGACCCAGTACTTC. Protein sequence: CASSVDPGAAQETQYF. This chain links TRBV9 with TRBJ2-5; D remains ambiguous. V lost 0 bases to trimming and J lost 1 base, with 13 bases between them. The CDR3 covers 16 residues. Germline V lookup: CDR1 SGDLS, CDR2 YYNGEE.

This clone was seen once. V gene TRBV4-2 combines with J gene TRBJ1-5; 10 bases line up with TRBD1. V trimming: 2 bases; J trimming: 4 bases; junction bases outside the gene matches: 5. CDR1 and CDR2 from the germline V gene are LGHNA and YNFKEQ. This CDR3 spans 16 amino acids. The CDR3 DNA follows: TGTGCCAGCAGCCAAAACCGGGACAGGGGAAATCAGCCCCAGCATTTT. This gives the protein CASSQNRDRGNQPQHF.

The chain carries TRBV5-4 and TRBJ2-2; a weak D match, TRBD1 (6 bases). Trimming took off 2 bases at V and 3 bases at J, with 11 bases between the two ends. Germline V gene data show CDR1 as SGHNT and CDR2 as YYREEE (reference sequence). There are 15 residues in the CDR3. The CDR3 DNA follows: TGTGCCAGCAGCTTCCGGGACATCGACACCGGGGAGCTGTTTTTT. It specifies CASSFRDIDTGELFF.

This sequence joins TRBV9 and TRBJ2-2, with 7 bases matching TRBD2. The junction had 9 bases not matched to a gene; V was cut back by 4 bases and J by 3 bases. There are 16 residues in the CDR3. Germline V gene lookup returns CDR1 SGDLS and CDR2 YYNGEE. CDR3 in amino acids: CASSTGLDPHTGELFF. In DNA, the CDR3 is TGTGCCAGCAGCACCGGACTAGATCCCCACACCGGGGAGCTGTTTTTT.

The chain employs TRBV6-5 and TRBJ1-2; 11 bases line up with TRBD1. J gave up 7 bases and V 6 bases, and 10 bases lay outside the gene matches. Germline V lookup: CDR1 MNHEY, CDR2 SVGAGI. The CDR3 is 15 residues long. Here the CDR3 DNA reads TGTGCCAGCAGGACCCCGGGACAGGGGGGAACTGGCTACACCTTC. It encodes CASRTPGQGGTGYTF.

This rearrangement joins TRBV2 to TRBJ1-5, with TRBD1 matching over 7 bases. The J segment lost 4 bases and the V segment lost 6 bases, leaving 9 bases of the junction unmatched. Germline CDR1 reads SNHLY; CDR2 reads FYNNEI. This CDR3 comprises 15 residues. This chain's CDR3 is CASREGTAGNQPQHF. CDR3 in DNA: TGTGCCAGCAGGGAGGGGACAGCCGGGAATCAGCCCCAGCATTTT.

CDR3 region: CASSFAGTSKNTGELFF. CDR3 DNA sequence: TGCGCCAGCAGCTTCGCCGGGACAAGTAAGAACACCGGGGAGCTGTTTTTT. The chain uses TRBV5-1 and TRBJ2-2; D perhaps matches TRBD1 (6 bases). V lost 2 bases to trimming and J lost 1 base, with 15 bases between them. Germline V lookup: CDR1 SGHRS, CDR2 YFSETQ. There are 17 residues in the CDR3. Full variable domain (outside the CDR3, taken from reference TRBV5-1 and TRBJ2-2): KAGVTQTPRYLIKTRGQQVTLSCSPISGHRSVSWYQQTPGQGLQFLFEYFSETQRNKGNFPGRFSGRQFSNSRSEMNVSTLELGDSALYLCASSFAGTSKNTGELFFGEGSRLTVL.

DNA for the CDR3: TGTGCCAGCAGCGTATCCCCAGGGGGCCCATGGAATGAGCAGTTCTTC. The encoded protein is CASSVSPGGPWNEQFF. The chain employs TRBV9 and TRBJ2-1; 8 nucleotides align to TRBD1. This CDR3 has 16 residues. Per germline, CDR1 SGDLS and CDR2 YYNGEE. The V and J ends lost 1 base and 7 bases, in that order; junction bases with no gene match: 10.

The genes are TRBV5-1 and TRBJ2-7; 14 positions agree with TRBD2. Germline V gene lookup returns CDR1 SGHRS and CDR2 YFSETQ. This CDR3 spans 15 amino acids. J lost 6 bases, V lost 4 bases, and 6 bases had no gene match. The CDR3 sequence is CASSPGLAGDFEQYV. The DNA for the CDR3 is TGCGCCAGCAGCCCGGGACTAGCGGGAGATTTCGAGCAGTACGTC.

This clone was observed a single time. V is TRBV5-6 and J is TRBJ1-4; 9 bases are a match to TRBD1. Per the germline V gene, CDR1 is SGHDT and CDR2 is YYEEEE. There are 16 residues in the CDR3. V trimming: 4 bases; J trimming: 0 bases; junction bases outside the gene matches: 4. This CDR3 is CASSTTGGATNEKLFF. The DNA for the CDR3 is TGTGCCAGCAGCACCACAGGGGGCGCAACTAATGAAAAACTGTTTTTT.

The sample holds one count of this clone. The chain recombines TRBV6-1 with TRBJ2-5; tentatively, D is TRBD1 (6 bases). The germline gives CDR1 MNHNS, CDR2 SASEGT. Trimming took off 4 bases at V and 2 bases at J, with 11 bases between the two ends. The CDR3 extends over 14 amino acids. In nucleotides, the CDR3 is TGTGCCAGCAGTGGGCGGACAGTTCAAGAGACCCAGTACTTC. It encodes CASSGRTVQETQYF.

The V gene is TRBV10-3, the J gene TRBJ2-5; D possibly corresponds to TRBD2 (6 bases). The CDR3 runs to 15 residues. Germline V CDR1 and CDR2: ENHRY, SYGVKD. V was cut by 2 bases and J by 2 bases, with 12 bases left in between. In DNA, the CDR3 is TGTGCCATCAGTGAGACGGGAGCCAATCAAGAGACCCAGTACTTC. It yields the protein CAISETGANQETQYF.

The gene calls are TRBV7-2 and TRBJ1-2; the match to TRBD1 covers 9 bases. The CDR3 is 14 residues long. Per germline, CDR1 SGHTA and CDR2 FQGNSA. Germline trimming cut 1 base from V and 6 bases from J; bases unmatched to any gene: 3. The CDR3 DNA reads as TGTGCCAGCAGCTTAGGCGGGACAGGGAATGGCTACACCTTC. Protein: CASSLGGTGNGYTF.

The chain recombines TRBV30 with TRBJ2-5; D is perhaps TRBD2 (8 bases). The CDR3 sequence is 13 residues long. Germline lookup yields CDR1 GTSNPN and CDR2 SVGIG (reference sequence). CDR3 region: CPPGGGFWETQYF. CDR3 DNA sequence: TGTCCTCCGGGAGGGGGCTTTTGGGAGACCCAGTACTTC.

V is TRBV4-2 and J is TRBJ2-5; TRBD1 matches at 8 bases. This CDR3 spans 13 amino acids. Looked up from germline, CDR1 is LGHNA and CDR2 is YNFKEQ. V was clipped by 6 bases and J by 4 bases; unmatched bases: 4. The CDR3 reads CASSSDRVETQYF. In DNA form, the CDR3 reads TGTGCCAGCAGTTCGGACAGGGTAGAGACCCAGTACTTC.

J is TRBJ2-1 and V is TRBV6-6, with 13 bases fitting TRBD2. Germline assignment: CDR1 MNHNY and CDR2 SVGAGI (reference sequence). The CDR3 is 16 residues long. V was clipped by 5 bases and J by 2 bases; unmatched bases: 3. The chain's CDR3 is CASSQGTSGAYNEQFF. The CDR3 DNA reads TGTGCCAGCAGTCAAGGGACTAGCGGGGCCTACAATGAGCAGTTCTTC.

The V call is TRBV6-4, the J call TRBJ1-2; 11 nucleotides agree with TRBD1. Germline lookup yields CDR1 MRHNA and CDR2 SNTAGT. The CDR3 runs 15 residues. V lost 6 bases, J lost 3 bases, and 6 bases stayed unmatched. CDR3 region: CASSPGTGGDYGYTF. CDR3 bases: TGTGCCAGCAGCCCAGGGACAGGGGGTGACTATGGCTACACCTTC.

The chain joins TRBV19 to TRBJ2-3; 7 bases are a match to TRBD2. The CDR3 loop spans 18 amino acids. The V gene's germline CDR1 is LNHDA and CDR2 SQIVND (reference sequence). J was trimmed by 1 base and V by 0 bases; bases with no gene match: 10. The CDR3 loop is CASSIEGRASGGTDTQYF. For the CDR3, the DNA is TGTGCCAGTAGTATAGAGGGGAGGGCTAGCGGAGGCACAGATACGCAGTATTTT.

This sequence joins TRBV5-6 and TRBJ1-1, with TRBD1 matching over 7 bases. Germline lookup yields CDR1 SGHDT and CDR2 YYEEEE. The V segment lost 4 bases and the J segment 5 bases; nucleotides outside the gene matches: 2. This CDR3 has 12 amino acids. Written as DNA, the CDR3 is TGTGCCAGCAGCCTGGGACAGACTGAAGCTTTCTTT. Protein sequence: CASSLGQTEAFF.